The rows below give T cell receptor beta chains drawn from one sample of a study of T cells in Graves' hyperthyroidism and ophthalmopathy. TCRdb called the multiplex PCR reads again in MiXCR, with one record for every CDR3 protein. The sample lists a few hundred thousand distinct CDR3 sequences, 15% to 20% occurring once. Sequencing input: blood. All receptors come from a man younger than 35 with Graves' ophthalmopathy. The CDR3 runs from the conserved cysteine through the conserved F or W. A D gene is named only where the DNA matches it firmly. A clone size is listed for some rows: how often the clone was seen (once, few, many), or a class if it is expanded.

D: TRBD2
V: TRBV6-1
J: TRBJ2-1
length: 15
size: many
DNA: TGTGCCCCGAAGGTAGCGGGGGGTCCTCAGCTCGGGCAGTTCTTC
CDR3: CAPKVAGGPQLGQFF

D: -
V: TRBV29-1
J: TRBJ2-7
length: 13
size: -
DNA: TGCAGCGTTGGCTGGTCTTCCTCCTACGAGCAGTACTTC
CDR3: CSVGWSSSYEQYF

D: -
V: TRBV19
J: TRBJ1-4
length: 15
size: -
DNA: TGTGCCAGTAGTATAGAGGGGACGGACAATGAAAAACTGTTTTTT
CDR3: CASSIEGTDNEKLFF

D: TRBD1
V: TRBV11-2
J: TRBJ1-6
length: 15
size: many
DNA: TGTGCCAGCAGCCCGGCCCCAGGGGGCGGCTCACCCCTCCACTTT
CDR3: CASSPAPGGGSPLHF

D: TRBD1
V: TRBV28
J: TRBJ1-5
length: 15
size: many
DNA: TGTGCCAGCATCTCCGGACAGGGAGGGAATCAGCCCCAGCATTTT
CDR3: CASISGQGGNQPQHF

D: -
V: TRBV25-1
J: TRBJ2-2
length: 16
size: -
DNA: TGTGCCAGCAGTGAGTCGAGAGGCGCGAACACCGGGGAGCTGTTTTTT
CDR3: CASSESRGANTGELFF

D: TRBD1
V: TRBV28
J: TRBJ2-7
length: 12
size: many
DNA: TGTGCCAGCACCCGACAGGGTTTCGAGCAGTACTTC
CDR3: CASTRQGFEQYF

D: TRBD2
V: TRBV6-4
J: TRBJ2-3
length: 16
size: few
DNA: TGTGCCAGCAGTGACTCGAGCGGGGGGGCAGGAGATACGCAGTATTTT
CDR3: CASSDSSGGAGDTQYF

D: TRBD1
V: TRBV18
J: TRBJ2-7
length: 15
size: few
DNA: TGTGCCAGCTCACCAGGGGGGGGACAGGGTCACGAGCAGTACTTC
CDR3: CASSPGGGQGHEQYF

D: TRBD2
V: TRBV7-9
J: TRBJ2-1
length: 18
size: few
DNA: TGTGCCAGCAGCGGGGGGGGGACTAGCGGGCCCTACGGAATTGAGCAGTTCTTC
CDR3: CASSGGGTSGPYGIEQFF

D: -
V: TRBV20-1
J: TRBJ1-6
length: 14
size: -
DNA: TGCAGTGCTAGAGCGGGGGGAGGGAATTCACCCCTCCACTTT
CDR3: CSARAGGGNSPLHF

D: -
V: TRBV6-1
J: TRBJ2-5
length: 15
size: many
DNA: TGTGCCAGCCTTTGGGCCACAGGGAACAAAGAGACCCAGTACTTC
CDR3: CASLWATGNKETQYF

D: TRBD1
V: TRBV20-1
J: TRBJ1-2
length: 14
size: many
DNA: TGCACCCCAAACGACAGGGGGCAAAACTATGGCTACACCTTC
CDR3: CTPNDRGQNYGYTF

D: -
V: TRBV19
J: TRBJ1-3
length: 15
size: -
DNA: TGTGCCAGCGGGGGAACAGCAGCCTCTGGAAACACCATATATTTT
CDR3: CASGGTAASGNTIYF

D: TRBD1
V: TRBV9
J: TRBJ1-1
length: 14
size: few
DNA: TGTGCCAGCAGTGGTGGGGGACAGCAACCTGAAGCTTTCTTT
CDR3: CASSGGGQQPEAFF

D: -
V: TRBV5-1
J: TRBJ2-7
length: 15
size: -
DNA: TGCGCCAGCAGCCCGGGTGGGCCGACCTCCTACGAGCAGTACTTC
CDR3: CASSPGGPTSYEQYF

D: -
V: TRBV24-1
J: TRBJ2-5
length: 16
size: many
DNA: TGTGCCACCAGTGATTGGACGGCAGGGGGGGGGGAGACCCAGTACTTC
CDR3: CATSDWTAGGGETQYF

D: -
V: TRBV6-6
J: TRBJ2-7
length: 15
size: few
DNA: TGTGCCAGCAGTTACTCGACCGGGAATACCTACGAGCAGTACTTC
CDR3: CASSYSTGNTYEQYF

D: TRBD1
V: TRBV12-3/TRBV12-4
J: TRBJ1-2
length: 14
size: many
DNA: TGTGCCAGCAGAAGCACTGAGGGGGCCAAGGGCTACACCTTC
CDR3: CASRSTEGAKGYTF

D: -
V: TRBV6-1
J: TRBJ1-5
length: 12
size: -
DNA: TGTGCCAGCAGTGAGCGGGGGGGGCCCCAGCATTTT
CDR3: CASSERGGPQHF

D: -
V: TRBV6-5
J: TRBJ2-5
length: 14
size: many
DNA: TGTGCCAGCAGTTACTCGGACAGTCAAGAGACCCAGTACTTC
CDR3: CASSYSDSQETQYF

D: -
V: TRBV10-3
J: TRBJ2-5
length: 12
size: few
DNA: TGTGCCACCGGCACTACAGAGGAGACCCAGTACTTC
CDR3: CATGTTEETQYF

D: TRBD1
V: TRBV20-1
J: TRBJ2-7
length: 14
size: few
DNA: TGCAGTGCGTCTACCGGGACAGGGGGCTACGAGCAGTACTTC
CDR3: CSASTGTGGYEQYF

D: -
V: TRBV7-2
J: TRBJ2-7
length: 14
size: few
DNA: TGTGCCAGCAGCTTAGCCTACCTCTCCTACGAGCAGTACTTC
CDR3: CASSLAYLSYEQYF